This passage covers 24 T cell receptor beta chains from one sample sequenced in a study of CD8 T cells in ankylosing spondylitis. TCRdb independently ran MiXCR on the 5' RACE reads; one entry per CDR3 protein. The sample lists some 800,000 distinct CDR3 sequences, about an eighth occurring once. The study, taken as a whole, reports: What appeared characteristic of ankylosing spondylitis blood was a TCR beta motif of under 10 highly homologous variants.

For these TCRs, the target antigens are not known. Specimen: blood, either unsorted or a sorted T cell fraction (not recorded which). All receptors derive from a male donor with ankylosing spondylitis.

The V gene is TRBV18, the J gene TRBJ2-2, with D perhaps TRBD1 or TRBD2 (5 bases each). V was clipped by 3 bases and J by 7 bases, with 18 bases between them. The CDR3 has 16 amino acids. Germline V gives CDR1 KGHSH, CDR2 LQKENI. In nucleotides, the CDR3 is TGTGCCAGCTCACCCCCGGACACCCGGGGTGACGGGGAGCTGTTTTTT. As protein: CASSPPDTRGDGELFF.

V and J are TRBV6-1 and TRBJ1-2; D not certain. Trimming removed 5 bases from V and 9 bases from J, with 19 bases in between. This CDR3 spans 14 amino acids. Germline CDR1 reads MNHNS; CDR2 reads SASEGT. The CDR3 bases are TGTGCCAGCAGTCAGAGACGAGATAGGGAACGCTACACCTTC. Residues: CASSQRRDRERYTF.

This clonotype has more than one count but fewer than ten. The chain recombines TRBV5-1 with TRBJ1-1; D gene uncertain. The CDR3 is 14 amino acids. Germline V gene data show CDR1 as SGHRS and CDR2 as YFSETQ. V was trimmed by 5 bases and J by 1 base, leaving 12 bases between them. DNA of the CDR3: TGCGCCAGCAGTCTTCTTGACAAGAACACTGAAGCTTTCTTT. Encoded protein: CASSLLDKNTEAFF.

This chain joins TRBV2 and TRBJ2-1; D unclear. The V gene lost 6 bases and the J gene lost 4 bases, with 10 bases spanning the gap. This CDR3 has 13 residues. CDR1 and CDR2 from the germline V gene are SNHLY and FYNNEI. The CDR3 region has the DNA TGTGCCAGCAGAGAGGAACATTACAATGAGCAGTTCTTC. It yields the protein CASREEHYNEQFF.

This chain connects TRBV7-9 to TRBJ2-3; D is unresolved. Trimming took 5 bases from V and 1 from J, leaving 10 bases between them. Germline values: CDR1 SEHNR, CDR2 FQNEAQ (reference sequence). The CDR3 is 14 amino acids. The CDR3 bases are TGTGCCAGCAGCCCGCTCATGGGCACAGATACGCAGTATTTT. Its protein is CASSPLMGTDTQYF. The variable domain in full, with the rest retrieved from reference TRBV7-9 and TRBJ2-3, is DTGVSQNPRHKITKRGQNVTFRCDPISEHNRLYWYRQTLGQGPEFLTYFQNEAQLEKSRLLSDRFSAERPKGSFSTLEIQRTEQGDSAMYLCASSPLMGTDTQYFGPGTRLTVL.

In its sample, this clonotype was seen many times. The V gene is TRBV20-1, the J gene TRBJ2-3; D gene unclear. This CDR3 has 16 amino acids. V lost 0 bases, J lost 4 bases, and 17 bases lay in between. Germline V gene data show CDR1 as DFQATT and CDR2 as SNEGSKA (reference sequence). The CDR3 sequence is CSARENSLLGADTQYF. CDR3 DNA sequence: TGCAGTGCTAGAGAGAACAGTTTGTTAGGCGCAGATACGCAGTATTTT.

This clonotype was counted at least ten times. This chain links TRBV7-2 with TRBJ2-7; TRBD2 agrees at 7 bases. The V gene end was trimmed by 4 bases and the J gene end by 7 bases; junction bases not matched to a gene: 7. Per the germline V gene, CDR1 is SGHTA and CDR2 is FQGNSA. The CDR3 loop spans 13 amino acids. CDR3 sequence: CASSYKAGGEQYF. CDR3 DNA sequence: TGTGCCAGCAGCTACAAGGCCGGGGGGGAGCAGTACTTC.

Many counts were recorded for this clonotype. J is TRBJ2-4 and V is TRBV20-1; 8 nucleotides match TRBD1. The CDR3 loop spans 12 amino acids. Losses at the gene ends were 4 bases for V and 8 bases for J; bases not matched to a gene: 4. The germline V gene encodes CDR1 DFQATT and CDR2 SNEGSKA (reference sequence). CDR3 region: CSAINRGYIQYF. Here the CDR3 DNA reads TGCAGTGCTATAAACAGGGGGTACATTCAGTACTTC.

This clonotype showed up many times. This chain connects TRBV12-3 or TRBV12-4 to TRBJ2-2; 9 positions match TRBD2. The CDR3 sequence is 16 residues long. The ends lost 8 bases at V and 2 bases at J; junction bases unmatched: 9. The CDR3 DNA follows: TGTGCCAGCGGTTCTGGCGGGAGGGTAAACACCGGGGAGCTGTTTTTT. Its translation is CASGSGGRVNTGELFF.

This clonotype has just a few counts. The J gene is TRBJ1-1, the V gene TRBV28; TRBD1 matches 8 bases. J was trimmed by 1 base and V by 5 bases; bases with no gene match: 6. CDR1 MDHEN and CDR2 SYDVKM come from the germline V gene. The CDR3 totals 15 residues. The DNA for the CDR3 is TGTGCCAGCAGTCCGGCAGGGGGCCGGAACACTGAAGCTTTCTTT. Its protein is CASSPAGGRNTEAFF.

The chain has TRBV20-1 and TRBJ2-5; D could derive from TRBD1 or TRBD2 (6 bases each). CDR3 length equals 16 residues. Trimming stripped 0 bases from V and 12 bases from J, with 26 bases between. Germline CDR1 reads DFQATT; CDR2 reads SNEGSKA (reference sequence). CDR3 coding DNA: TGCAGTGCTAGAGATAGCACTCGGGGGCCCCCAAAGGATAAGTACTTC. As protein: CSARDSTRGPPKDKYF.

This clonotype was observed many times. The chain is built from TRBV20-1 and TRBJ2-7, with D tentatively TRBD2 (5 bases). The CDR3 has 13 amino acids. Germline V gene lookup returns CDR1 DFQATT and CDR2 SNEGSKA (reference sequence). Trimming removed 0 bases from V and 7 bases from J, with 13 bases in between. CDR3: CSARDTRGIEQYF. The CDR3 DNA sequence: TGCAGTGCTAGAGACACGCGAGGGATAGAGCAGTACTTC.

This clonotype was seen many times. V usage is TRBV29-1 and J usage is TRBJ1-2; D not resolved. Germline loops: CDR1 SQVTM, CDR2 ANQGSEA. The CDR3 is 12 residues long. V was clipped by 4 bases and J by 4 bases, with 10 bases between them. The CDR3 is CSVGGRSYGYTF. The CDR3 DNA is TGCAGCGTTGGGGGTAGATCCTATGGCTACACCTTC.

This clonotype was picked up many times. This chain links TRBV29-1 with TRBJ1-2; possibly TRBD1 for D (6 bases). The CDR3 extends over 12 amino acids. With 5 bases removed from V and 8 bases from J, the gap between germline ends came to 15 bases. The germline V gene has CDR1 SQVTM and CDR2 ANQGSEA. CDR3 loop: CSVSSRGGGYTF. CDR3 nucleotide sequence: TGCAGCGTTTCTAGCAGGGGAGGAGGCTACACCTTC.

This clonotype counts as medium-sized. CDR3 loop: CSALGTSGQETQYF. Written as DNA, the CDR3 is TGCAGCGCCCTAGGGACTAGCGGGCAAGAGACCCAGTACTTC. The rearrangement uses TRBV29-1 and TRBJ2-5; TRBD2 aligns across 12 bases. The V segment lost 7 bases and the J segment 2 bases; nucleotides outside the gene matches: 5. Germline V gene lookup returns CDR1 SQVTM and CDR2 ANQGSEA. The CDR3 totals 14 residues.

This clonotype was seen a few times. The chain combines TRBV6-4 with TRBJ2-3; the D gene is possibly TRBD2 (5 bases). The V gene's germline CDR1 is MRHNA and CDR2 SNTAGT. V lost 10 bases to trimming and J lost 8 bases, with 13 bases between them. The CDR3 consists of 11 residues. The CDR3, as DNA: TGTGCCACCCGAGGTGGGAGTACGCAGTATTTT. Translating gives CATRGGSTQYF.

The chain combines TRBV20-1 with TRBJ2-7, with 10 bases that match TRBD2. This CDR3 comprises 14 residues. Trimming at V came to 3 bases and at J to 5 bases, leaving 7 bases not matched to a gene. CDR1 is DFQATT and CDR2 is SNEGSKA in the germline V gene (reference sequence). Written as DNA, the CDR3 is TGCAGTGCTAGTTGGGGGACTAGCGCCGACGAGCAGTACTTC. Translating it yields CSASWGTSADEQYF.

This clonotype was detected many times. The genes are TRBV10-3 and TRBJ2-1; no clear D. CDR3 length: 13 amino acids. Germline assignment: CDR1 ENHRY and CDR2 SYGVKD. V lost 7 bases, J lost 2 bases, and 9 bases lay in between. CDR3: CAIKPGPYNEQFF. The CDR3 DNA reads as TGTGCCATCAAGCCGGGCCCCTACAATGAGCAGTTCTTC.

The sample holds many counts of this clonotype. J is TRBJ2-7 and V is TRBV29-1; D assignment may be TRBD1 or TRBD2 (6 bases each). This CDR3 comprises 12 residues. Trimming took 4 bases from V and 3 from J, leaving 10 bases between them. Germline CDR1 and CDR2: SQVTM and ANQGSEA. This chain's CDR3 is CSVVGGYYEQYF. Here the CDR3 DNA reads TGCAGCGTTGTAGGGGGGTACTACGAGCAGTACTTC.

The sample holds a few counts of this clonotype. The V and J genes are TRBV5-5 and TRBJ2-1; D gene uncertain. Germline V gives CDR1 SGHKS, CDR2 YYEKEE (reference sequence). The V gene lost 1 base and the J gene lost 9 bases, with 14 bases spanning the gap. The CDR3 is made up of 14 amino acids. CDR3 residues: CASSLNTGPLEQFF. For the CDR3, the DNA is TGTGCCAGCAGCTTGAATACGGGTCCGCTTGAGCAGTTCTTC.

This clonotype was picked up many times. The CDR3 end shows no conserved phenylalanine or tryptophan, and so a read error is likely. No DNA is shown, since the ends of the CDR3 on it are uncertain; the CDR3 is the one TCRdb lists. The rearrangement links TRBV20-1 to TRBJ1-1; the table's D call, TRBD1, has no DNA check behind it. Germline V gene sequence: CDR1 DFQATT, CDR2 SNEGSKA (reference sequence). Including both end residues, the CDR3 is 8 amino acids long. The CDR3 here is CSARGAPL.

The chain has TRBV11-1 and TRBJ2-1, with TRBD2 matching over 9 bases. The CDR3 contains 15 residues. Germline CDR1 and CDR2: SGHAT and FQDESV (reference sequence). J lost 8 bases, V lost 2 bases, and 7 bases had no gene match. The DNA of the CDR3 is TGTGCCAGCAGCTTAAGGAGCGGGGGGTGGGATGAGCAGTTCTTC. Residues: CASSLRSGGWDEQFF. Looking up the rest from reference TRBV11-1 and TRBJ2-1 gives the full variable domain: EAEVAQSPRYKITEKSQAVAFWCDPISGHATLYWYRQILGQGPELLVQFQDESVVDDSQLPKDRFSAERLKGVDSTLKIQPAELGDSAMYLCASSLRSGGWDEQFFGPGTRLTVL.

The chain has TRBV4-3 and TRBJ2-2, with D possibly called TRBD1 or TRBD2 (6 bases each). Germline V gives CDR1 LGHNA, CDR2 YSLEER. The CDR3 contains 17 residues. The V end was cut by 1 base, the J end by 6 bases, with 18 bases between. In DNA form, the CDR3 reads TGCGCCAGCAGCCAAGCTTCTCTCCGGGGGCGCGCCGGGGAGCTGTTTTTT. Translation: CASSQASLRGRAGELFF.

This clonotype was recorded a few times. The chain uses TRBV20-1 and TRBJ1-4; D is uncertain. V lost 1 base and J 8 bases, leaving 8 bases between the germline ends. Germline values: CDR1 DFQATT, CDR2 SNEGSKA (reference sequence). This CDR3 spans 12 amino acids. The CDR3 sequence: CSARGPVEKLFF. The CDR3 nucleotides read TGCAGTGCTAGAGGGCCTGTAGAAAAACTGTTTTTT.